This TCR beta chain comes out of a study of blood T cells in healthy people across ages. Study-wide results and caveats: Naive T cell percentage strongly correlated with TCR beta diversity. With unsorted PBMCs, a conclusive comparison of naive versus antigen-experienced cells was not possible.

Primers used in a second PCR of about 6 to 11 cycles were a sample-barcoded 5' primer and a J-beta primer mix. MiXCR was run by TCRdb on the 5' RACE reads, yielding one entry per CDR3 protein. This sample has hundreds of thousands of distinct CDR3 sequences, with under 50% found just once. This clonotype was seen only a few times. The antigen remains undetermined. Possible read error: a much larger clone is one base away. The CDR3 has 12 amino acids. The ends were cut back, 8 bases at V and 6 bases at J, with 17 bases in the middle. Germline CDR1 is DFQATT and CDR2 is SNEGSKA (reference sequence). Caucasian individuals from Russia who were healthy and aged about 6 to 90 acted as donors.

The sample was blood. This TCR came from a man aged 30 to 45 in good health. The genes are TRBV20-1 and TRBJ2-7, with D maybe TRBD1 (6 bases). The CDR3 DNA reads TGCAGTACATATGCATACAGGGCCGAGCAGTACTTC. This encodes CSTYAYRAEQYF.